A selection of T cell receptor beta chains follows, all from one sample in a study of neoadjuvant nivolumab and ipilimumab in lung cancer. This table comes from immunoSEQ multiplex PCR, and its TCRdb copy is limited to in-frame clones, with some not included. The sample has about 30,000 clones, about 75% seen once. The input for sequencing was tumor tissue, taken after neoadjuvant nivolumab, alone or with ipilimumab, at or shortly before surgery. Source of these receptors: an adult with non-small cell lung cancer. The CDR3 runs from the conserved cysteine through the conserved F or W. The order of the fields is clone size, V gene, J gene, CDR3 protein. Some rows have no size entry. The others give once, few or many, or a class for an expanded clone.

.	TRBV6-5	TRBJ1-2	CASSKGRGYTF
.	TRBV30	TRBJ1-1	CASLTGGVSEAFF
.	TRBV29-1	TRBJ1-1	CSVQPMGWGPVNTEAFF
.	TRBV5-1	TRBJ1-2	CASSPRDRSYANGYTF
.	TRBV6-5	TRBJ2-1	CASRGDRAGDEQFF
.	TRBV6-5	TRBJ1-2	CASGYRSGSYGYTF
.	TRBV2	TRBJ1-1	CASSDRYGIANTEAFF
.	TRBV4-1	TRBJ2-1	CASSYGGTLAGGYNEQFF
.	TRBV5-4	TRBJ1-5	CASSRTGGAGQPQHF
few	TRBV4-3	TRBJ1-1	CASSQDVRGTEAFF
.	TRBV30	TRBJ1-2	CAWSWGALHDGYTF
.	TRBV30	TRBJ1-1	CAWSVGGSNTEAFF
.	TRBV29-1	TRBJ2-3	CSVEPRGGILFTDTQYF
.	TRBV5-4	TRBJ2-7	CASSSNGGGEQYF
once	TRBV9	TRBJ2-2	CASSVGTSGGLITGELFF
.	TRBV5-1	TRBJ1-4	CASSRDTNEKLFF
.	TRBV6-6	TRBJ2-3	CASSTQGARADTQYF
few	TRBV12-5	TRBJ1-2	CASGLGTENNYGYTF
.	TRBV18	TRBJ2-7	CASSPFRGQYEQYF
few	TRBV19	TRBJ1-6	CASSDNLNSPLHF
.	TRBV5-6	TRBJ1-6	CASSLPTGGNSPLHF
.	TRBV2	TRBJ1-2	CASSEEGDREVYTF